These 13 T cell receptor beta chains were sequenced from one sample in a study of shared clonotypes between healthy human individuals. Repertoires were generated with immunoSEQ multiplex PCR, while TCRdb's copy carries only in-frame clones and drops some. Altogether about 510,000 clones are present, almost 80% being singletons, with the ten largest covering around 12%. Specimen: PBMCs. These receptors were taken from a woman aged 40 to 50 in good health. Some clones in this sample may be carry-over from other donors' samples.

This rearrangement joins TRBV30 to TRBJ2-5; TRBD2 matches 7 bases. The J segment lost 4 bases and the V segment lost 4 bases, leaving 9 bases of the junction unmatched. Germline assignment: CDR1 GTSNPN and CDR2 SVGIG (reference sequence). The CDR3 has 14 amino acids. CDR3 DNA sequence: TGTGCCTGGACCCCGGGTCTAGCGGTAGAGACCCAGTACTTC. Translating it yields CAWTPGLAVETQYF.

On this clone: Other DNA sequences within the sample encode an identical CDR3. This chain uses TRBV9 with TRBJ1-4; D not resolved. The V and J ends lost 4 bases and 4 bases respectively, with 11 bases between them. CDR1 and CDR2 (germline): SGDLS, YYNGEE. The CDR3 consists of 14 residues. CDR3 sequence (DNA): TGTGCCAGCAGCCCTGGAGGCCTTAATGAAAAACTGTTTTTT. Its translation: CASSPGGLNEKLFF. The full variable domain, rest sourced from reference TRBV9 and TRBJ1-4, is DSGVTQTPKHLITATGQRVTLRCSPRSGDLSVYWYQQSLDQGLQFLIQYYNGEERAKGNILERFSAQQFPDLHSELNLSSLELGDSALYFCASSPGGLNEKLFFGSGTQLSVL.

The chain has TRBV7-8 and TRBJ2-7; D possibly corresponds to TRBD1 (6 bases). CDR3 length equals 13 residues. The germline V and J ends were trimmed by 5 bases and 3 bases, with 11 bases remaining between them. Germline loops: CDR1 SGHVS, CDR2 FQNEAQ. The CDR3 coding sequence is TGTGCCAGCAGCCCTAGGGGGTTCTACGAGCAGTACTTC. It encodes CASSPRGFYEQYF.

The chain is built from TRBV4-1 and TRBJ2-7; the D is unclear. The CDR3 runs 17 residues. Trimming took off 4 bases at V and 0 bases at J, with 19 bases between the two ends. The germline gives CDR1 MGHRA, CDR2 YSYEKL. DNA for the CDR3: TGCGCCAGCAGCCCCCCTCGAATAGGGTCAGGCTCCTACGAGCAGTACTTC. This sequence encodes CASSPPRIGSGSYEQYF.

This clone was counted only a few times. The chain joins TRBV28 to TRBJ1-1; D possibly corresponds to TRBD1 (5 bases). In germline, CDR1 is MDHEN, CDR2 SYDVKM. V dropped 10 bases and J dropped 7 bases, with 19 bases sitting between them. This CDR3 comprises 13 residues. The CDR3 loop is CATSSRVSDEAFF. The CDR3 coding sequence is TGTGCCACCTCATCCAGGGTTTCGGATGAAGCTTTCTTT.

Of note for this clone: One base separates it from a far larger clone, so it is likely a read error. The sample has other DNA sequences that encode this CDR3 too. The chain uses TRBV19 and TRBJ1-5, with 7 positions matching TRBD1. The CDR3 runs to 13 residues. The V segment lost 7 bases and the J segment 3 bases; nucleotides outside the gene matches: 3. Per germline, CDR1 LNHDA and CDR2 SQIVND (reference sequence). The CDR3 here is CASTGTANQPQHF. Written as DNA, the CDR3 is TGTGCCAGTACTGGGACAGCCAATCAGCCCCAGCATTTT.

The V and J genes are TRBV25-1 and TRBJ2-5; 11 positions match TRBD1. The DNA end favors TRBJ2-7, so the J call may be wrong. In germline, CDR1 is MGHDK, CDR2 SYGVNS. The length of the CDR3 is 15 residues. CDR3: CASSEFGTGGYEQYF. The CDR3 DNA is TGTGCCAGCAGTGAGTTCGGGACAGGGGGCTACGAGCAGTACTTC.

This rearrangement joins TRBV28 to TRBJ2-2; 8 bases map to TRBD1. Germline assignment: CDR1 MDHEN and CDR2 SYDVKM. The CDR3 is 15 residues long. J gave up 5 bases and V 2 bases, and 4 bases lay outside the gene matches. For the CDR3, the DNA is TGTGCCAGCAGTTTAGGCAGGGGGCATACCGGGGAGCTGTTTTTT. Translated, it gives CASSLGRGHTGELFF.

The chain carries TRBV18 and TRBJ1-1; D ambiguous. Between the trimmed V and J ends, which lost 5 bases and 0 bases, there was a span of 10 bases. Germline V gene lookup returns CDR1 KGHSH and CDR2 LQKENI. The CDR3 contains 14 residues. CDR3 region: CASSGVAMNTEAFF. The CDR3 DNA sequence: TGTGCCAGCTCAGGCGTGGCTATGAACACTGAAGCTTTCTTT.

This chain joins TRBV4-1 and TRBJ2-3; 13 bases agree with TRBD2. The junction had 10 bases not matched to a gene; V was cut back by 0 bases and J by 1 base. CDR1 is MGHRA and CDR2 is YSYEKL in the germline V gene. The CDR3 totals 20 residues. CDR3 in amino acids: CASSQDLLAGGLRGTDTQYF. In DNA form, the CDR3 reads TGCGCCAGCAGCCAAGATCTACTAGCGGGAGGGCTTAGGGGCACAGATACGCAGTATTTT.

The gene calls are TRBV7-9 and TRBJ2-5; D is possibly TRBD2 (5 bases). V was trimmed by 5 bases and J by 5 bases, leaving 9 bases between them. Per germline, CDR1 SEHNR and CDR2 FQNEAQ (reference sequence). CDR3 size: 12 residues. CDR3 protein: CASSPQRETQYF. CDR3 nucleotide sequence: TGTGCCAGCAGCCCACAGCGGGAGACCCAGTACTTC.

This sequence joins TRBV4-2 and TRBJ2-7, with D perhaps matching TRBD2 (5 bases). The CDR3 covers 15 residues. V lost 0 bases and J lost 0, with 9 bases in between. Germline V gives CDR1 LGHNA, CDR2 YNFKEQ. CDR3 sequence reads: CASSQDSGGSYEQYF. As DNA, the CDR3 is TGTGCCAGCAGCCAAGACAGCGGTGGCTCCTACGAGCAGTACTTC.

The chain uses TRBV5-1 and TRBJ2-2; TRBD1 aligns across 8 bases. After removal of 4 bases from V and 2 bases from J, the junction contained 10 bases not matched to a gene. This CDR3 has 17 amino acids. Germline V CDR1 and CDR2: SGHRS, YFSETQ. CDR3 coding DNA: TGCGCCAGCAGCGCAAAACCGGGACAGGTAAACACCGGGGAGCTGTTTTTT. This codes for CASSAKPGQVNTGELFF.